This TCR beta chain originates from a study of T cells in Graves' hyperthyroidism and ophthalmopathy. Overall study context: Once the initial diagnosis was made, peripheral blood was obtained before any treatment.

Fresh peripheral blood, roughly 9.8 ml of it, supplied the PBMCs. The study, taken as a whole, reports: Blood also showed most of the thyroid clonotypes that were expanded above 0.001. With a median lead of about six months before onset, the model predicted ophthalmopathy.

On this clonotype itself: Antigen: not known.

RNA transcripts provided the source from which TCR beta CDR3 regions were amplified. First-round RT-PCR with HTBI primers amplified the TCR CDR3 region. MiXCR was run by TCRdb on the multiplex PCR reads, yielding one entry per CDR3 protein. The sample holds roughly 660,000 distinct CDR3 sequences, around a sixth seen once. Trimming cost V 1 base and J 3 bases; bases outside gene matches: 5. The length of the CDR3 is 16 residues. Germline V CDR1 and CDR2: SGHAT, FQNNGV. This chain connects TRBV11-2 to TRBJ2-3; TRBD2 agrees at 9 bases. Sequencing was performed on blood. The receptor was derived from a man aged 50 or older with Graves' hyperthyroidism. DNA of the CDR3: TGTGCCAGCAGCTTAGGTTCGACTAGCGGAACAGATACGCAGTATTTT. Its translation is CASSLGSTSGTDTQYF.